The 9 T cell receptor beta chains presented below share a single source sample, sequenced in a study of T cell responses to AZD1222 COVID-19 vaccine. Assay: immunoSEQ multiplex PCR; the TCRdb copy retains only in-frame clones and omits some. Of under 150,000 clones in the sample, 93% were seen once. Sequencing was performed on peripheral blood, taken on day 0 of AZD1222 vaccination. The origin of the receptors is an adult in good health.

The chain is built from TRBV14 and TRBJ2-1; D is possibly TRBD2 (6 bases). Germline CDR1 reads SGHDN; CDR2 reads FVKESK. Trimming left V 4 bases short and J 8 bases short, with 21 bases between. This CDR3 is built from 16 residues. The CDR3 protein is CASSPPSAGTLDEQFF. The CDR3, as DNA: TGTGCCAGCAGCCCTCCATCTGCGGGGACGCTAGATGAGCAGTTCTTC.

This chain joins TRBV5-4 and TRBJ2-7; 14 bases are shared with TRBD2. The CDR3 is 17 residues long. The germline V gene encodes CDR1 SGHNT and CDR2 YYREEE (reference sequence). Losses at the gene ends were 4 bases for V and 3 bases for J; bases not matched to a gene: 9. CDR3 sequence (DNA): TGTGCCAGCAGCCCCGGACTAGCGGGAGGCCGAATCTACGAGCAGTACTTC. This sequence encodes CASSPGLAGGRIYEQYF. Using reference TRBV5-4 and TRBJ2-7 for the parts outside the CDR3, the full variable domain is ETGVTQSPTHLIKTRGQQVTLRCSSQSGHNTVSWYQQALGQGPQFIFQYYREEENGRGNFPPRFSGLQFPNYSSELNVNALELDDSALYLCASSPGLAGGRIYEQYFGPGTRLTVT.

V is TRBV5-1 and J is TRBJ1-2; D unresolved. This CDR3 spans 14 amino acids. V was shortened by 7 bases and J by 2 bases, with 15 bases between the two germline ends. CDR1 is SGHRS, CDR2 YFSETQ, per germline. The CDR3 nucleotides read TGCGCCAGCCCCGAGGAGAGGTTGAACTATGGCTACACCTTC. It translates to CASPEERLNYGYTF.

The chain links TRBV4-2 to TRBJ1-4; weak D call: TRBD1 (6 bases). V gave up 4 bases and J gave up 7 bases, with 16 bases separating them. Germline assignment: CDR1 LGHNA and CDR2 YNFKEQ. The CDR3 has 15 residues. The DNA for the CDR3 is TGTGCCAGCAGCCGATCCGGGGGGGCTAGTGAAAAACTGTTTTTT. Encoded protein: CASSRSGGASEKLFF.

CDR3 amino acids: CASSLTGTYEQYF. CDR3 coding DNA: TGTGCCAGCAGTTTGACAGGAACCTACGAGCAGTACTTC. The chain uses TRBV27 and TRBJ2-7, with D perhaps TRBD1 (6 bases). The germline V gene encodes CDR1 MNHEY and CDR2 SMNVEV (reference sequence). This CDR3 region has 13 residues. Trimming cost V 3 bases and J 2 bases, with 8 bases left between them.

The chain recombines TRBV7-9 with TRBJ2-7, with no clear D. Germline CDR1 and CDR2: SEHNR and FQNEAQ (reference sequence). This CDR3 is built from 15 residues. V was cut by 1 base and J by 3 bases, with 13 bases left in between. The CDR3 reads CASSLGVGKLYEQYF. CDR3 bases: TGTGCCAGCAGCTTAGGTGTCGGAAAACTCTACGAGCAGTACTTC.

The genes are TRBV27 and TRBJ2-6; D call uncertain. Germline lookup yields CDR1 MNHEY and CDR2 SMNVEV (reference sequence). Between the trimmed V and J ends, which lost 6 bases and 5 bases, there was a span of 8 bases. The CDR3 sequence is 13 residues long. Here the CDR3 DNA reads TGTGCCAGCAGCTATACACGGGCCAACGTCCTGACTTTC. Protein product: CASSYTRANVLTF.

The chain uses TRBV12-2 and TRBJ1-3; TRBD1, the D gene given by the table, was not confirmed from the DNA. TRBV12-2 is a pseudogene segment. This CDR3 has 15 amino acids. The CDR3 here is CASRSPPDRAHTIYF. The CDR3 DNA follows: TGTGCAAGTCGCTCTCCACCGGACAGGGCTCACACCATATATTTT.

The rearrangement uses TRBV2 and TRBJ1-2, with D possibly TRBD1 on 6 matching bases. The CDR3 is made up of 14 amino acids. The ends were cut back, 5 bases at V and 0 bases at J, with 10 bases in the middle. Germline V gene lookup returns CDR1 SNHLY and CDR2 FYNNEI. CDR3 protein: CASSPRTANYGYTF. The CDR3 DNA reads TGTGCCAGCAGTCCACGGACAGCTAACTATGGCTACACCTTC.